Below, one TCR beta chain is given with its context. The antigen is not known. These data belong to a study of cytomegalovirus exposure and HLA in healthy donors. The study's findings and limits: Researchers counted around 150 TCR beta chains as cytomegalovirus-associated. With high specificity and sensitivity, the classifier reportedly diagnosed cytomegalovirus status.

This PCR relied on a set of 60 Vbeta primers and 13 Jbeta primers. Profiled with immunoSEQ multiplex PCR; TCRdb holds only in-frame clones, not every one. The sample spans tens of thousands of clones; the ten largest clones claim 15%. Sequencing was carried out using PBMCs. This sequence originates from a man aged 50-60 years in good health and CMV-seropositive.

The CDR3 coding sequence is TGTGCCAGCAGCGGAGACAGGGGTAGCAAAAACATTCAGTACTTC. The encoded protein is CASSGDRGSKNIQYF. The V and J genes are TRBV9 and TRBJ2-4, with 8 bases aligning to TRBD1. The CDR3 is 15 amino acids. The germline CDR1 and CDR2 sequences are SGDLS and YYNGEE. V lost 3 bases and J lost 3; bases outside the gene matches: 5.